The 4 T cell receptor beta chains listed next were all sequenced from one sample in a study of blood T cell repertoires in COVID-19. Generated by immunoSEQ multiplex PCR, the TCRdb table keeps only in-frame clones and is missing some. Of some 200,000 clones in the sample, about 95% are singletons; the top ten hold approximately 0.8%. The sequencing sample was made of peripheral blood. The receptors stem from a man younger than 45 with COVID-19, enrolled during active disease.

The V and J genes are TRBV18 and TRBJ1-5, with 9 positions matching TRBD1. The CDR3 has 15 residues. Germline trimming cut 6 bases from V and 4 bases from J; bases unmatched to any gene: 7. CDR1 and CDR2 (germline): KGHSH, LQKENI. The CDR3 DNA reads as TGTGCCAGCTCGTTCTCGGGACAGGGTAATCAGCCCCAGCATTTT. It yields the protein CASSFSGQGNQPQHF. Full variable domain (remainder filled in from reference TRBV18 and TRBJ1-5): NAGVMQNPRHLVRRRGQEARLRCSPMKGHSHVYWYRQLPEEGLKFMVYLQKENIIDESGMPKERFSAEFPKEGPSILRIQQVVRGDSAAYFCASSFSGQGNQPQHFGDGTRLSIL.

This clone has a single count. The V and J genes are TRBV5-1 and TRBJ2-7; 9 bases line up with TRBD1. The V segment lost 0 bases and the J segment 6 bases; nucleotides outside the gene matches: 4. The germline CDR1 and CDR2 sequences are SGHRS and YFSETQ. The length of the CDR3 is 14 residues. CDR3 sequence: CASSLEQGAGEQYF. The CDR3, as DNA: TGCGCCAGCAGCTTGGAACAGGGGGCGGGCGAGCAGTACTTC.

This clone showed up just a few times. This chain links TRBV19 with TRBJ1-6; 10 nucleotides match TRBD1. Germline V gives CDR1 LNHDA, CDR2 SQIVND (reference sequence). J was trimmed by 7 bases and V by 0 bases; bases with no gene match: 12. The CDR3 has 19 amino acids. This CDR3 is CASSIDYPGTGVMNSPLHF. CDR3 sequence (DNA): TGTGCCAGTAGTATAGACTACCCCGGGACAGGGGTTATGAATTCACCCCTCCACTTT.

The chain employs TRBV5-4 and TRBJ1-2; TRBD1 matches at 10 bases. The CDR3 totals 15 residues. Looked up from germline, CDR1 is SGHNT and CDR2 is YYREEE (reference sequence). Germline trimming cut 5 bases from V and 4 bases from J; bases unmatched to any gene: 8. This CDR3 is CASRLTGGHIYGYTF. CDR3 coding DNA: TGTGCCAGCAGACTGACAGGGGGCCATATCTATGGCTACACCTTC.